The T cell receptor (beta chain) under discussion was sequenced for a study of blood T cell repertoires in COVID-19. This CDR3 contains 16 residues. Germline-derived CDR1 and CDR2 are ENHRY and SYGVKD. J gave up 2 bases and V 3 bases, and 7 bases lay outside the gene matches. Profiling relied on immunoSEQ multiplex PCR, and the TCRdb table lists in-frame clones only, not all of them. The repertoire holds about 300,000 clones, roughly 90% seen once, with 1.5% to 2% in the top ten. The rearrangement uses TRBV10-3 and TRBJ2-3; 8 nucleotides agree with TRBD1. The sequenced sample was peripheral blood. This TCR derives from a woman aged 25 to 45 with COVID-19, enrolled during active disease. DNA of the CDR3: TGTGCCATCAGTGAACCTGGGACAGGAGCCACAGATACGCAGTATTTT. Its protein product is CAISEPGTGATDTQYF.